This entry concerns a single T cell receptor beta chain. The antigen is unknown. Each individual donor underwent a draw of 8 to 10 milliliters of peripheral blood. Primers used in a second PCR of about 7 to 12 cycles were a sample-barcoded 5' primer and a J-beta primer mix. Every cDNA molecule bore a tag from a template-switch adaptor containing 12 random nucleotides. TCRdb independently ran MiXCR on the 5' RACE reads; one entry per CDR3 protein. The sample holds roughly 790,000 distinct CDR3 sequences; about 40% are singletons and the top ten take 20% to 25%. This record belongs to a study of blood T cells in healthy people across ages. Study observations and caveats: Unknown CMV status may confound age-related changes in expanded clones.

Germline V gene lookup returns CDR1 MNHEY and CDR2 SVGAGI. The CDR3 runs to 16 residues. V trimming: 2 bases; J trimming: 6 bases; junction bases outside the gene matches: 7. This clonotype was obtained from a woman aged 55-69 years in good health. What was sequenced was blood. The rearrangement uses TRBV6-5 and TRBJ2-3, with 11 bases fitting TRBD1. The DNA of the CDR3 is TGTGCCAGCAGTTACCCTGGACAGGGGGCACGGGATACGCAGTATTTT. Its translation is CASSYPGQGARDTQYF.